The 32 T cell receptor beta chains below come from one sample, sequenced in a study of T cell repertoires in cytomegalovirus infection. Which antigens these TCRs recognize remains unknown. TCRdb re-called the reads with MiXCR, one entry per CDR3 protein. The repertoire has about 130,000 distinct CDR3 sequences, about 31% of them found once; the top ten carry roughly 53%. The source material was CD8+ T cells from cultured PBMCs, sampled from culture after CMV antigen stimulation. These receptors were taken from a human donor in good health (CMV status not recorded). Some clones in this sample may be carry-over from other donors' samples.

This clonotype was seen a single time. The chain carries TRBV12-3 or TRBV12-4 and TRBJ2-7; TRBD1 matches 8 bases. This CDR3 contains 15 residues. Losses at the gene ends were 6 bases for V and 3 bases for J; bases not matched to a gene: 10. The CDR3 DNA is TGTGCCAGCAGCCATCCCGGACAGGGCATCTACGAGCAGTACTTC. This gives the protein CASSHPGQGIYEQYF.

CDR3 loop: CSARTGDGTDTQYF. Here the CDR3 DNA reads TGCAGTGCCAGAACAGGGGACGGCACAGATACGCAGTATTTT. The V and J genes are TRBV20-1 and TRBJ2-3; 7 bases are shared with TRBD1. Germline CDR1 and CDR2: DFQATT and SNEGSKA (reference sequence). Trimming cost V 6 bases and J 1 base; bases outside gene matches: 7. The CDR3 totals 14 residues.

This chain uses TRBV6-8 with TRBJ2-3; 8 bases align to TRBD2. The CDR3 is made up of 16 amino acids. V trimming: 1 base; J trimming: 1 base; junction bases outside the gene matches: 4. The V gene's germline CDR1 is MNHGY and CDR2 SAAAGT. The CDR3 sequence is CASSYWRGAGTDTQYF. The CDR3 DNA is TGTGCCAGCAGTTACTGGCGGGGGGCGGGCACAGATACGCAGTATTTT.

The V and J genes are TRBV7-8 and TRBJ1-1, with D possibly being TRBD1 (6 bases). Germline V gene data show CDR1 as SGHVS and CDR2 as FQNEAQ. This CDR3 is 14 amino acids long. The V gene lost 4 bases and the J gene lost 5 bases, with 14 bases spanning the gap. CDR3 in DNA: TGTGCCAGCAGCTCGACACAGGGTGGAACTGAAGCTTTCTTT. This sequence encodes CASSSTQGGTEAFF. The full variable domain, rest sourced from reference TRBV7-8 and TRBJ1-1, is GAGVSQSPRYKVAKRGQDVALRCDPISGHVSLFWYQQALGQGPEFLTYFQNEAQLDKSGLPSDRFFAERPEGSVSTLKIQRTQQEDSAVYLCASSSTQGGTEAFFGQGTRLTVV.

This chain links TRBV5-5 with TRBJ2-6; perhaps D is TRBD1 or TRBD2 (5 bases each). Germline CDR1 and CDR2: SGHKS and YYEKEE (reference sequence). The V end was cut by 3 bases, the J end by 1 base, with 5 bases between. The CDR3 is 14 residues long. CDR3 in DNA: TGTGCCAGCAGCTGGGGGTCTGGGGCCAACGTCCTGACTTTC. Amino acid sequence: CASSWGSGANVLTF.

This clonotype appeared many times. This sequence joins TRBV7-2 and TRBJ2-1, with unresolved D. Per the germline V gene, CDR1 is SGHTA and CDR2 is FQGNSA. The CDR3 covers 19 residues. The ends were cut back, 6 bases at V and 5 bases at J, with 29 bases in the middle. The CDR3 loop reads CASSPLPSLPTLGDNEQFF. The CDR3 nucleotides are TGTGCCAGCAGTCCCTTACCTTCATTGCCAACCCTAGGAGACAATGAGCAGTTCTTC.

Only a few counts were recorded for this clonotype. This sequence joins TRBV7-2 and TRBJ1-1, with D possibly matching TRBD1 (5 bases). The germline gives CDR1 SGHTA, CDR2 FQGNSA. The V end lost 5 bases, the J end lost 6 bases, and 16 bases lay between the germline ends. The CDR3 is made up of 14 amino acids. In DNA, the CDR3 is TGTGCCAGCAGCCAAGACCCCGCGGGACCTGAAGCTTTCTTT. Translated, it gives CASSQDPAGPEAFF.

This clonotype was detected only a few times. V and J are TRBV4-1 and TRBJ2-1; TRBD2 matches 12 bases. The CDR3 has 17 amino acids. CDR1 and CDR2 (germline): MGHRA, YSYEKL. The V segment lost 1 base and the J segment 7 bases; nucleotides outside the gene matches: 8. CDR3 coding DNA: TGCGCCAGCAGCCAAGGGGCACTAGCGGGGGGACGTAATGAGCAGTTCTTC. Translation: CASSQGALAGGRNEQFF.

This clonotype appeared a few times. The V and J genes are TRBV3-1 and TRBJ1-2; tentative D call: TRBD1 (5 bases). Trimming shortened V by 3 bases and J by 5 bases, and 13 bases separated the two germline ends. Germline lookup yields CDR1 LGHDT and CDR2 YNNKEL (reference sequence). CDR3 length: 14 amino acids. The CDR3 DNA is TGTGCCAGCAGCCACCTTGGGGCGCGTTATGGCTACACCTTC. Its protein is CASSHLGARYGYTF. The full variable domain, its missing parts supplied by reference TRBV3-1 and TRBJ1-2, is DTAVSQTPKYLVTQMGNDKSIKCEQNLGHDTMYWYKQDSKKFLKIMFSYNNKELIINETVPNRFSPKSPDKAHLNLHINSLELGDSAVYFCASSHLGARYGYTFGSGTRLTVV.

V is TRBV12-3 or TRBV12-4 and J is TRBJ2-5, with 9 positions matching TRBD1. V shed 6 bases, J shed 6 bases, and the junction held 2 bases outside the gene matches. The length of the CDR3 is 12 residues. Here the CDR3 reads CASRGQGQTQYF. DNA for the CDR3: TGTGCCAGCAGGGGACAGGGACAGACCCAGTACTTC.

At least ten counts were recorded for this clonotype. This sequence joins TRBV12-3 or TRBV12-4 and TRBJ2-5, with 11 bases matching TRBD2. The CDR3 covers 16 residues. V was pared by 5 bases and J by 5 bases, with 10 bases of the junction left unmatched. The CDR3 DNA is TGTGCCAGCAGTCCCGGACTAGCGGGCCGGGGTGAGACCCAGTACTTC. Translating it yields CASSPGLAGRGETQYF.

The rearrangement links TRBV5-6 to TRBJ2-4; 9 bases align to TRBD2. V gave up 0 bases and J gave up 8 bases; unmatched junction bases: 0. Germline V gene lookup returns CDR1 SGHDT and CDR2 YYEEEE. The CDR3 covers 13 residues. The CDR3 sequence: CASSLGGGDIQYF. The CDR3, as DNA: TGTGCCAGCAGCTTGGGCGGGGGGGACATTCAGTACTTC. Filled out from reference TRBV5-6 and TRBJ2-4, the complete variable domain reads DAGVTQSPTHLIKTRGQQVTLRCSPKSGHDTVSWYQQALGQGPQFIFQYYEEEERQRGNFPDRFSGHQFPNYSSELNVNALLLGDSALYLCASSLGGGDIQYFGAGTRLSVL.

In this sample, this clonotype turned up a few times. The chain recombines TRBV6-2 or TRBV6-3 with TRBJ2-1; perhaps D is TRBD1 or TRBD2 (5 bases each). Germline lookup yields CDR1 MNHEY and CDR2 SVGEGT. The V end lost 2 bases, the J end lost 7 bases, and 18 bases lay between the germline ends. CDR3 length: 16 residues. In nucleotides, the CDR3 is TGTGCCAGCAGTTACGCCACTGTGGGACGACAGAATGAGCAGTTCTTC. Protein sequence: CASSYATVGRQNEQFF.

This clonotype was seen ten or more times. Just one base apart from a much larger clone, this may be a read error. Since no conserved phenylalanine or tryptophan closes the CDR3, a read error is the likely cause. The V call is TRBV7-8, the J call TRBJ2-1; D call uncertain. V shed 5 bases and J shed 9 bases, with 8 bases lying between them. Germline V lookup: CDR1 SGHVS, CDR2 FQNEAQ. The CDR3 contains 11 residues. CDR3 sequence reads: CASSPAIEQFL. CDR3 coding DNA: TGTGCCAGCAGCCCCGCCATTGAGCAGTTCCTC.

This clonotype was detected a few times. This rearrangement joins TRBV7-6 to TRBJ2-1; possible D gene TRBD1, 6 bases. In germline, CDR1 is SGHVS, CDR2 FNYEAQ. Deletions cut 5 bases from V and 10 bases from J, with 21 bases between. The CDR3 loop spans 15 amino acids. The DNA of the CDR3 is TGTGCCAGCAGCCCAGCCGGGACATTAACAGAGGAGCAGTTCTTC. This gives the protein CASSPAGTLTEEQFF.

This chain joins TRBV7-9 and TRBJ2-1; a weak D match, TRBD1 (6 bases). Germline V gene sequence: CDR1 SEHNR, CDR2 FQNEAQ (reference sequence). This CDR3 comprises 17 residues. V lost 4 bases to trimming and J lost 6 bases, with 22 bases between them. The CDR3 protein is CASSYPGYSQGSNEQFF. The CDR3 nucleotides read TGTGCCAGCAGCTACCCGGGTTATAGCCAGGGGTCCAATGAGCAGTTCTTC.

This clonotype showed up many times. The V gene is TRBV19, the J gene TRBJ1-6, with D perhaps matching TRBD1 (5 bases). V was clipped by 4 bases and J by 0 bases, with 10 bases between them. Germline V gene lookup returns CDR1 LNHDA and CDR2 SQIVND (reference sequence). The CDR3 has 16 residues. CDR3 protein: CASSTTDRSYNSPLHF. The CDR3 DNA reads TGTGCCAGTAGTACGACAGATCGCTCCTATAATTCACCCCTCCACTTT.

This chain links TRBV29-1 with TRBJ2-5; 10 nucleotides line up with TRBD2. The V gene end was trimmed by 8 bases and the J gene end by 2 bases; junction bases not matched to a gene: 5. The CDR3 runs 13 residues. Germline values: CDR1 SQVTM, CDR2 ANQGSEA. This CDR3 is CSLGGLAQETQYF. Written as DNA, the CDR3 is TGCAGCTTGGGGGGACTAGCGCAAGAGACCCAGTACTTC.

CDR3 residues: CASSPTTDNEQFF. CDR3 nucleotide sequence: TGTGCCAGTAGTCCGACGACAGACAATGAGCAGTTCTTC. This chain links TRBV19 with TRBJ2-1; possible D gene TRBD1, 5 bases. The germline gives CDR1 LNHDA, CDR2 SQIVND (reference sequence). The length of the CDR3 is 13 residues. V lost 5 bases and J lost 5, with 10 bases in between.

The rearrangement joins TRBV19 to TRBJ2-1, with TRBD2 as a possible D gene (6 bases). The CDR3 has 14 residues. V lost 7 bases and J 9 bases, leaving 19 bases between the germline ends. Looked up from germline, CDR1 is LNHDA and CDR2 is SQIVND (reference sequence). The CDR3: CASKGGVGHGEQFF. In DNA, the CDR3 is TGTGCCAGTAAAGGAGGGGTCGGGCATGGTGAGCAGTTCTTC.

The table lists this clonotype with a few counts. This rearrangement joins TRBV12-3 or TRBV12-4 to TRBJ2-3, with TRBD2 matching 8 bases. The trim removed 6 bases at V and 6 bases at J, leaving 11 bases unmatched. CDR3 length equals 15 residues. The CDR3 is CASSRGLAQWDTQYF. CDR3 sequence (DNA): TGTGCCAGCAGCCGCGGACTAGCCCAGTGGGATACGCAGTATTTT.

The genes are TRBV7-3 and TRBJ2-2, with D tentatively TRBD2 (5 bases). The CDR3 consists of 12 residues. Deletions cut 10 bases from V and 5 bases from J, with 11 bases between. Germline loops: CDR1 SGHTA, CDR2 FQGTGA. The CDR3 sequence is CATNSGTGELFF. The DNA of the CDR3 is TGTGCCACGAACTCGGGGACCGGGGAGCTGTTTTTT.

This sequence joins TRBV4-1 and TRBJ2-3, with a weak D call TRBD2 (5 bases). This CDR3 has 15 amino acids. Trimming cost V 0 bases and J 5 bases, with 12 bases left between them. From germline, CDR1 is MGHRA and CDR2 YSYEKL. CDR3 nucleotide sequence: TGCGCCAGCAGCCAAGATCGGGGTAGCTTAGATACGCAGTATTTT. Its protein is CASSQDRGSLDTQYF.

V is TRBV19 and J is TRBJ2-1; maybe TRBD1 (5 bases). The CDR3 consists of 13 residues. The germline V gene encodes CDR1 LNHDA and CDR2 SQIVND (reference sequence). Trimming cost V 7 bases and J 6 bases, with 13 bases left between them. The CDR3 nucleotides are TGTGCCAGTATAGGTCAGGGATTCAATGAGCAGTTCTTC. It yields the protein CASIGQGFNEQFF.

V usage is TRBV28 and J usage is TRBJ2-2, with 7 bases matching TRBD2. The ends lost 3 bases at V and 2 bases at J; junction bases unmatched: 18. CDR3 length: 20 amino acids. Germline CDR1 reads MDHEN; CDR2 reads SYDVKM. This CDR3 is CASSFLDGFQVAGNTGELFF. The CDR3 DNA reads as TGTGCCAGCAGTTTCCTTGACGGGTTCCAGGTAGCGGGCAACACCGGGGAGCTGTTTTTT.

This CDR3 is CASSLQAGEDEQYF. The CDR3 DNA reads as TGTGCCAGCAGCTTACAGGCAGGGGAGGACGAGCAGTACTTC. The chain employs TRBV7-8 and TRBJ2-7; tentatively, D is TRBD1 or TRBD2 (6 bases each). Trimming removed 2 bases at V and 5 bases at J, with 13 bases between. Germline V gene sequence: CDR1 SGHVS, CDR2 FQNEAQ. This CDR3 is 14 amino acids long.

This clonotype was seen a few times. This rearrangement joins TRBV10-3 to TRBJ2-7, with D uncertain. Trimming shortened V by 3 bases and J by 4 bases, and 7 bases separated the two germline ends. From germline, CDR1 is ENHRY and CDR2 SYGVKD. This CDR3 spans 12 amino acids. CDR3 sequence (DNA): TGTGCCATCAGTGAAGTTGGTTACGAGCAGTACTTC. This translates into CAISEVGYEQYF.

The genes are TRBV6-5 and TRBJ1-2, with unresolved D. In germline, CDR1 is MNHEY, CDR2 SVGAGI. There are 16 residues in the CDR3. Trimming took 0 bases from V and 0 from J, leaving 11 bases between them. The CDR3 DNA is TGTGCCAGCAGTTACTCGATGGAGGGAACTAACTATGGCTACACCTTC. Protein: CASSYSMEGTNYGYTF.

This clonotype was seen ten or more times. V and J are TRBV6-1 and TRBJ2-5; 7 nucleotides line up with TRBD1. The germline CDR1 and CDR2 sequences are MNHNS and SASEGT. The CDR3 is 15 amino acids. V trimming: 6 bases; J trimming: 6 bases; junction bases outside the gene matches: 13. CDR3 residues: CASSTGAGYTKTQYF. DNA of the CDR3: TGTGCCAGCAGCACAGGGGCTGGTTACACGAAGACCCAGTACTTC.

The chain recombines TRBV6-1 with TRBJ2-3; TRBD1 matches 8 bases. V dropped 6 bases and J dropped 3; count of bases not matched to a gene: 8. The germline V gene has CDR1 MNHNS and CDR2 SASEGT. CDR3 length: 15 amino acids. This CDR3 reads CASSSDREGTDTQYF. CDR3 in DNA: TGTGCCAGCAGCTCGGACAGGGAAGGAACAGATACGCAGTATTTT.

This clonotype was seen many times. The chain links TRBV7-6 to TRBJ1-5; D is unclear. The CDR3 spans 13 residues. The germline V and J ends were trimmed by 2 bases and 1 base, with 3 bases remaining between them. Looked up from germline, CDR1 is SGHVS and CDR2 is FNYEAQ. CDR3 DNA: TGTGCCAGCAGCTTATTAAGCAATCAGCCCCAGCATTTT. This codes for CASSLLSNQPQHF.

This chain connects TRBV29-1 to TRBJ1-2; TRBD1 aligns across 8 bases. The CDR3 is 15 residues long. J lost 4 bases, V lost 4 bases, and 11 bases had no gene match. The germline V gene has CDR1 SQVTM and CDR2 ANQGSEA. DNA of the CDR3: TGCAGCGTTGTTCCGACGGACAGGGAGGTCTATGGCTACACCTTC. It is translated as CSVVPTDREVYGYTF.